In its sample, the clone carrying this T cell receptor (beta chain) was seen many times. Its cognate antigen is unknown. Per the germline V gene, CDR1 is KGHSH and CDR2 is LQKENI. Germline trimming cut 6 bases from V and 2 bases from J; bases unmatched to any gene: 7. The CDR3 is made up of 14 amino acids. This sample stems from a study of regulatory T cells in long-lasting Graves disease. Study results and limitations: Patients with persistent disease showed a bias toward TRBV28, TRBJ1-2 and TRBJ2-5.

The authors built TCR beta libraries using iRepertoire HTBI primers and Arm-PCR of CDR3 regions. TCRdb passed the multiplex PCR reads through MiXCR, listing each CDR3 protein once. The sample carries a few hundred thousand distinct CDR3 sequences, approximately 12% recorded once. Regarding time point: newly diagnosed GD, antithyroid drugs for less than 3 months. RNA from PBMCs was the source of the TCR library. Enrollment of patients was through an endocrinology department in Xi'an, China. This sample was also put to use in a study of T cells in Graves' hyperthyroidism and ophthalmopathy. This second report adds: Patients having uncontrolled infection, another autoimmune disease, pregnancy or lactation were not included. The HTBI set primed first-round TCR CDR3 RT-PCR.

This rearrangement joins TRBV18 to TRBJ2-7; 7 nucleotides match TRBD2. The sequencing used peripheral blood mononuclear cells (PBMCs), collected at new diagnosis, from a patient treated with antithyroid drugs. This clonotype was sampled from a woman aged 18 to 35 with Graves disease. In DNA form, the CDR3 reads TGTGCCAGCTCCTGGGGAGGGGCCACCTACGAGCAGTACTTC. Encoded protein: CASSWGGATYEQYF. Full variable domain (rest looked up from reference TRBV18 and TRBJ2-7): NAGVMQNPRHLVRRRGQEARLRCSPMKGHSHVYWYRQLPEEGLKFMVYLQKENIIDESGMPKERFSAEFPKEGPSILRIQQVVRGDSAAYFCASSWGGATYEQYFGPGTRLTVT.